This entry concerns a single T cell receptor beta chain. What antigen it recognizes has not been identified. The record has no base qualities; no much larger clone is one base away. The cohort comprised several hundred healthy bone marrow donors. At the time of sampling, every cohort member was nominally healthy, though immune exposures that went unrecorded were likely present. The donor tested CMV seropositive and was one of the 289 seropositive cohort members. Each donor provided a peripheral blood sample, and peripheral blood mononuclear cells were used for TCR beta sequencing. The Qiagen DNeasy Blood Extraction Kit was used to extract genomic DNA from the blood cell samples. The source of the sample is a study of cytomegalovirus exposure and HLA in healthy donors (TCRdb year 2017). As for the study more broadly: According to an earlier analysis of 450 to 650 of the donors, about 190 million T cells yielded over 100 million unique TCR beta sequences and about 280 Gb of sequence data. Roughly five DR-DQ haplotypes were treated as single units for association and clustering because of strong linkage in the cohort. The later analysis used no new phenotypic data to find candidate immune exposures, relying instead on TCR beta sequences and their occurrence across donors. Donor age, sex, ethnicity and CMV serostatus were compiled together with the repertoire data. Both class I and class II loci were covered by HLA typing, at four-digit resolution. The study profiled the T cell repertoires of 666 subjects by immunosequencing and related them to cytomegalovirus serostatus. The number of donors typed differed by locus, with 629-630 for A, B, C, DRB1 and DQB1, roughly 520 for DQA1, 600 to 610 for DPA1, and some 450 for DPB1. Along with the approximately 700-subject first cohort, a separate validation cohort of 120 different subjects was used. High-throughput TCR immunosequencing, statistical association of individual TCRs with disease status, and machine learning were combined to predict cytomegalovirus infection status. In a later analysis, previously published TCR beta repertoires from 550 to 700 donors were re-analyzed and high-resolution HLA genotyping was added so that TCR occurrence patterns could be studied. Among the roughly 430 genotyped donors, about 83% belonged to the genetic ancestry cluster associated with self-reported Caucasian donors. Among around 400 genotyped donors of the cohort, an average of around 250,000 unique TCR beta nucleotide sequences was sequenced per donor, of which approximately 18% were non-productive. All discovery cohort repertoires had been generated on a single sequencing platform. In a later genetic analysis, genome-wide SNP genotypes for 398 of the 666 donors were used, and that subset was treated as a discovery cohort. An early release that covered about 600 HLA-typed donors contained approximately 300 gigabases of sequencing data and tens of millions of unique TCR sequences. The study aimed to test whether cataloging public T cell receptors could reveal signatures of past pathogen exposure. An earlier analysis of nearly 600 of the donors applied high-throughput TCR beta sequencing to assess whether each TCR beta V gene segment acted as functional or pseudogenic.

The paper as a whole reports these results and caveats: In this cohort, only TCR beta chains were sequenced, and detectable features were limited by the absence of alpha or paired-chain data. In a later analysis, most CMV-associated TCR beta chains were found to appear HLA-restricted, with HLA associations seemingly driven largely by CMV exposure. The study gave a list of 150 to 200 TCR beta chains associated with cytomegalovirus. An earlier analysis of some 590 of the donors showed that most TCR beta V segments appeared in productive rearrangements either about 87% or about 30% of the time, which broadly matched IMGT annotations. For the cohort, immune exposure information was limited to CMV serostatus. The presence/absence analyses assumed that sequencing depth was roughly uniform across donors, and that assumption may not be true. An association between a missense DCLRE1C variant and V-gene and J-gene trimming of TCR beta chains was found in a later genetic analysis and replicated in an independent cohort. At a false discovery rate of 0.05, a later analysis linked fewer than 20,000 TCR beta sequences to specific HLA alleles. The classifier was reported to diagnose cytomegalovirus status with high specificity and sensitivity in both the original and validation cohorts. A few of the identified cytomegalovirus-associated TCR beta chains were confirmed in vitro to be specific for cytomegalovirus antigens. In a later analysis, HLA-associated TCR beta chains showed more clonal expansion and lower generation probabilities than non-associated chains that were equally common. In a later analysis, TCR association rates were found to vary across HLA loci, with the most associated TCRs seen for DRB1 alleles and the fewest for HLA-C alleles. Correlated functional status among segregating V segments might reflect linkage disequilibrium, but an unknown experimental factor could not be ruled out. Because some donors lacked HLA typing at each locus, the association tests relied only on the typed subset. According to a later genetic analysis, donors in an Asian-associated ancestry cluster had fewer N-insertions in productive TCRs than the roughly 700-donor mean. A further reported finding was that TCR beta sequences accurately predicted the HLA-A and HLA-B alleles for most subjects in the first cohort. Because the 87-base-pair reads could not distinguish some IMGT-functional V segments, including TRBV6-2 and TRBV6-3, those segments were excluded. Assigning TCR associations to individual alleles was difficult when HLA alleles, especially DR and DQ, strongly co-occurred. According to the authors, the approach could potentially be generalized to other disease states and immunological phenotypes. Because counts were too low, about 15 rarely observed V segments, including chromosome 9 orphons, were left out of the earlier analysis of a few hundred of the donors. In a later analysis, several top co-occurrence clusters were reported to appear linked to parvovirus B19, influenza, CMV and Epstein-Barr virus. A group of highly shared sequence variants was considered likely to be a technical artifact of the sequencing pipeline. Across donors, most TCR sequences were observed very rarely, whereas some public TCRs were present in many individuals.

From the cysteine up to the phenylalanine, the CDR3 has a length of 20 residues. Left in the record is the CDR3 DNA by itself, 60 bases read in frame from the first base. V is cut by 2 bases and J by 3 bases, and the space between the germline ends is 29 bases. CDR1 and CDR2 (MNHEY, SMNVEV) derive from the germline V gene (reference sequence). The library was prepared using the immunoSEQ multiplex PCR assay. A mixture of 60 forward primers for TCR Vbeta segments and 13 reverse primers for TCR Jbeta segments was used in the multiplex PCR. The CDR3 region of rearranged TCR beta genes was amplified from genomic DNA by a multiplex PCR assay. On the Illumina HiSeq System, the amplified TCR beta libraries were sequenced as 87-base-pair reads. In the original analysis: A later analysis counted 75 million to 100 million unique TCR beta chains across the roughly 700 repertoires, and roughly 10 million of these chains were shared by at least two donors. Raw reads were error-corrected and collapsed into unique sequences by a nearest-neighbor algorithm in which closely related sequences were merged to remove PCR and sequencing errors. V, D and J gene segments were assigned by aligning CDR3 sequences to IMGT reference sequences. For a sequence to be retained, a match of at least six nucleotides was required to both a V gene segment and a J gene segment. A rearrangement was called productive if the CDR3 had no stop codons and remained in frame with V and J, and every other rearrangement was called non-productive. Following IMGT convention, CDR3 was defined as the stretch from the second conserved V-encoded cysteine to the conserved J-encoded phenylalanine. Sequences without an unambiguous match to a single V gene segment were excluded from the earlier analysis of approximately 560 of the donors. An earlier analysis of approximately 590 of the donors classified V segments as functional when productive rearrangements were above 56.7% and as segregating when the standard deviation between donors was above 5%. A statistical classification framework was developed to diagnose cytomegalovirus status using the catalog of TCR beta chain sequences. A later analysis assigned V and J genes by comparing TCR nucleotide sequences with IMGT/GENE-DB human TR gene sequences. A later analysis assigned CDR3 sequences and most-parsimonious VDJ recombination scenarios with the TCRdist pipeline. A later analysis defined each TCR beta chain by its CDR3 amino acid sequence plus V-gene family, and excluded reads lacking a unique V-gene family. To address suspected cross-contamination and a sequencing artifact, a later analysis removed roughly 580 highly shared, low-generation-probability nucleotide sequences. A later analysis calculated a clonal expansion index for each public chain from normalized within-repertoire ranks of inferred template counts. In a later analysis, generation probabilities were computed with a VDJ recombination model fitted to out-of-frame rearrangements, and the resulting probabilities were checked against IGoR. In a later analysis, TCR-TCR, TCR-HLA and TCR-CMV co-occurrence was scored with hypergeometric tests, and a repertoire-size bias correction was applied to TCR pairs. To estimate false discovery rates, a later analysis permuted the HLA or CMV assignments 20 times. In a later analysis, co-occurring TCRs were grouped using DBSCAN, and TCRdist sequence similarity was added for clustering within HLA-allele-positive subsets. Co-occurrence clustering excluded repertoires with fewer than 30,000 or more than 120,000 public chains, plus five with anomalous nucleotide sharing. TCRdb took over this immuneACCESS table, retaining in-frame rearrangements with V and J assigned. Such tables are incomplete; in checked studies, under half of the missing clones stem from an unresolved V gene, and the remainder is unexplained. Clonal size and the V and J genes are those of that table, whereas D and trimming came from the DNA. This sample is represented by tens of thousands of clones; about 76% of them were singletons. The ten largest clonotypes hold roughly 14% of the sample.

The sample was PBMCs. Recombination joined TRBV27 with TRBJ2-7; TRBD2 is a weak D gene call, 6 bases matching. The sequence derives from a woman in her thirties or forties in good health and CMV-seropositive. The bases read TGTGCCAGCAGTTTAGAGACCCCTTTTCCCGGGACTGAGGTAAACTACGAGCAGTACTTC. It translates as CASSLETPFPGTEVNYEQYF.